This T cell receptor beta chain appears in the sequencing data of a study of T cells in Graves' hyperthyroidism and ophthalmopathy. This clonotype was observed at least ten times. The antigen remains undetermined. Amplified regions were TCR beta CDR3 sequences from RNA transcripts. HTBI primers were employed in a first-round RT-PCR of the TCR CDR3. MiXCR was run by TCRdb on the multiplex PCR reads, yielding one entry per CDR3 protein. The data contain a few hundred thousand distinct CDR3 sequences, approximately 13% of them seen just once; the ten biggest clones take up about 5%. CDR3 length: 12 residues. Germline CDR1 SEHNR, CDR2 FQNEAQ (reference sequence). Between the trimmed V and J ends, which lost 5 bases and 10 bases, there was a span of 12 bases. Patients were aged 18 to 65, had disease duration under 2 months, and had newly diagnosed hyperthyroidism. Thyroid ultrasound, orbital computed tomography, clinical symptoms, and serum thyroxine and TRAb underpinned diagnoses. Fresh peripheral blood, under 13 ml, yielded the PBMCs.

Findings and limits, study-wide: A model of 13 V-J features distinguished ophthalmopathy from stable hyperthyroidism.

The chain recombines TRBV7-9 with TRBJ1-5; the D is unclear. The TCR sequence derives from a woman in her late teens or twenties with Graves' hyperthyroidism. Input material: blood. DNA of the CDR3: TGTGCCAGCAGCCCCCCGGGTGGACCCCAGCATTTT. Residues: CASSPPGGPQHF.